A selection of T cell receptor beta chains follows, all from one sample in a study of blood T cells in healthy people across ages. One entry per CDR3 protein, called by TCRdb with MiXCR from the 5' RACE reads. This sample yields around 1.5 million distinct CDR3 sequences, of which roughly 30% are seen a single time; roughly 12% belongs to the top ten. The sample consisted of blood. Every receptor here comes from a woman younger than 45 in good health. Both conserved end residues are part of each CDR3. D genes are given only for firm matches. Clone size is stated in some rows and not others, as once, few, many or a class when expanded.

v_gene	d_gene	j_gene	abundance	len	CDR3aa	CDR3nt
TRBV7-2	TRBD1	TRBJ2-7	few	14	CASSSLDRGNEQYF	TGTGCCAGCAGCTCCCTGGACAGGGGTAACGAGCAGTACTTC
TRBV12-3/TRBV12-4	-	TRBJ1-2	few	13	CASSLQGTHGYTF	TGTGCCAGCAGTTTACAGGGGACCCATGGCTACACCTTC
TRBV20-1	-	TRBJ2-5	few	12	CSAPGPPGTQYF	TGCAGTGCTCCTGGACCACCAGGGACCCAGTACTTC
TRBV7-2	-	TRBJ2-6	few	15	CASSWKSTGANVLTF	TGTGCCAGCAGCTGGAAATCGACTGGGGCCAACGTCCTGACTTTC
TRBV20-1	-	TRBJ1-1	-	17	CSASDPRPGVPNTEAFF	TGCAGTGCTAGTGATCCCCGCCCGGGAGTACCGAACACTGAAGCTTTCTTT
TRBV6-1	TRBD2	TRBJ2-1	-	17	CASRGLAGQSSYNEQFF	TGTGCCAGCAGGGGACTAGCGGGCCAAAGCTCCTACAATGAGCAGTTCTTC
TRBV7-8	TRBD2	TRBJ2-1	-	16	CASSSERGALYNEQFF	TGTGCCAGCAGCTCCGAGCGGGGGGCCCTATACAATGAGCAGTTCTTC
TRBV28	-	TRBJ1-1	-	15	CASRTGWRTGTEAFF	TGTGCCAGCAGAACAGGGTGGAGGACTGGCACTGAAGCTTTCTTT
TRBV20-1	-	TRBJ1-5	-	16	CSASRPGTHSNQPQHF	TGCAGTGCTAGCCGCCCAGGGACACATAGCAATCAGCCCCAGCATTTT
TRBV4-1	-	TRBJ1-2	few	15	CASSQGGLGNYGYTF	TGCGCCAGCAGCCAAGGTGGGCTGGGTAACTATGGCTACACCTTC
TRBV4-1	-	TRBJ2-7	-	16	CASSHLLVGGSYEQYF	TGCGCCAGCAGCCACCTACTAGTGGGAGGTTCCTACGAGCAGTACTTC
TRBV5-1	-	TRBJ1-6	-	15	CASSLVVVGSSPLHF	TGCGCCAGCAGCTTGGTTGTGGTAGGAAGTTCACCCCTCCACTTT
TRBV28	-	TRBJ2-3	-	16	CASRGARGQRTDMQYF	TGTGCCAGCCGCGGGGCGAGGGGACAACGCACAGATATGCAGTATTTT
TRBV3-1	-	TRBJ1-5	few	13	CASSQDPYQPQHF	TGTGCCAGCAGCCAAGATCCCTATCAGCCCCAGCATTTT
TRBV30	TRBD2	TRBJ2-2	-	16	CAWSLRGGREGGELFF	TGTGCCTGGAGCTTGCGTGGCGGGAGAGAGGGCGGGGAGCTGTTTTTT
TRBV20-1	-	TRBJ2-3	few	13	CSAGHRGPDTQYF	TGCAGTGCTGGCCATAGAGGTCCAGATACGCAGTATTTT
TRBV10-3	-	TRBJ2-7	-	13	CAISAQESYEQYF	TGTGCCATCAGTGCTCAGGAGTCCTACGAGCAGTACTTC
TRBV20-1	TRBD2	TRBJ2-7	-	14	CSARDVGLDYEQYF	TGCAGTGCTAGAGATGTAGGACTAGACTACGAGCAGTACTTC
TRBV7-9	-	TRBJ2-1	-	14	CATPGSRSYNEQFF	TGTGCCACCCCGGGGTCACGCTCCTACAATGAGCAGTTCTTC
TRBV20-1	TRBD2	TRBJ2-7	-	15	CSAGRDFRKYVGQYF	TGCAGTGCGGGGAGGGACTTTCGAAAGTACGTGGGGCAGTACTTC
TRBV12-3/TRBV12-4	-	TRBJ1-1	-	13	CASTSQSNTEAFF	TGTGCCAGCACCTCCCAGTCCAACACTGAAGCTTTCTTT
TRBV9	-	TRBJ2-1	-	15	CASSVASRSYNEQFF	TGTGCCAGCAGCGTTGCTAGTCGCTCCTACAATGAGCAGTTCTTC
TRBV30	-	TRBJ2-7	-	13	CAWSVLGSYEQYF	TGTGCCTGGAGTGTACTTGGTTCCTACGAGCAGTACTTC
TRBV6-1	-	TRBJ1-5	once	14	CASSVLDSNQPQHF	TGTGCCAGCAGTGTTCTTGATAGCAATCAGCCCCAGCATTTT
TRBV5-1	-	TRBJ2-5	few	15	CASSLFGGHGETQYF	TGCGCCAGCAGCTTGTTTGGGGGCCACGGGGAGACCCAGTACTTC
TRBV20-1	TRBD1	TRBJ1-1	few	12	CSAQGADTEAFF	TGCAGTGCTCAGGGGGCGGACACTGAAGCTTTCTTT
TRBV5-6	-	TRBJ1-2	-	12	CASTDRTYGYTF	TGTGCCAGCACTGACAGAACCTATGGCTACACCTTC
TRBV27	-	TRBJ2-5	few	15	CASSFLRNIGETQYF	TGTGCCAGCAGTTTCCTCAGGAATATCGGCGAGACCCAGTACTTC
TRBV18	-	TRBJ1-1	-	17	CASSPRQISFLNTEAFF	TGTGCCAGCTCACCGAGACAGATCTCTTTCCTGAACACTGAAGCTTTCTTT
TRBV10-2	TRBD1	TRBJ1-6	few	15	CASRDRDRDNSPLHF	TGCGCCAGCAGGGACCGGGACAGAGATAATTCACCCCTCCACTTT
TRBV7-2	-	TRBJ1-2	-	15	CASSPRRQRSYGYTF	TGTGCCAGCAGCCCTCGGCGACAGAGATCCTATGGCTACACCTTC
TRBV20-1	TRBD1	TRBJ2-5	-	17	CSAREVRQGNNQETQYF	TGCAGTGCTAGAGAAGTAAGACAGGGTAATAATCAAGAGACCCAGTACTTC
TRBV5-1	-	TRBJ2-1	-	15	CASSLSGESYNEQFF	TGCGCCAGCAGCTTGTCGGGAGAGTCCTACAATGAGCAGTTCTTC
TRBV12-3/TRBV12-4	-	TRBJ2-7	few	14	CASSTSPSSYEQYF	TGTGCCAGCAGTACTAGCCCGAGCTCCTACGAGCAGTACTTC
TRBV18	-	TRBJ1-1	-	13	CASSPHQNTEAFF	TGTGCCAGCTCACCACACCAAAACACTGAAGCTTTCTTT
TRBV6-2/TRBV6-3	-	TRBJ2-1	few	14	CASSGLNPYNEQFF	TGTGCCAGCAGTGGACTGAATCCCTACAATGAGCAGTTCTTC
TRBV2	-	TRBJ1-1	-	14	CASSESRGETEAFF	TGTGCCAGCAGTGAGTCCAGGGGAGAGACTGAAGCTTTCTTT
TRBV7-8	TRBD2	TRBJ2-7	few	16	CASSLVARGGPYEQYF	TGTGCCAGCAGCTTAGTGGCGCGGGGGGGCCCCTACGAGCAGTACTTC
TRBV28	-	TRBJ1-1	-	15	CASSPLDSTNTEAFF	TGTGCCAGCAGCCCTTTGGACAGCACGAACACTGAAGCTTTCTTT
TRBV7-2	TRBD1	TRBJ1-2	many	14	CASSQVRGNYGYTF	TGTGCCAGCAGCCAGGTCAGGGGGAACTATGGCTACACCTTC
TRBV7-6	-	TRBJ1-1	few	15	CASSLAQGMNTEAFF	TGTGCCAGCAGCTTAGCACAGGGAATGAACACTGAAGCTTTCTTT
TRBV7-9	-	TRBJ1-6	few	14	CASSADRIISPLHF	TGTGCCAGCAGCGCTGACAGAATAATTTCACCCCTCCACTTT
TRBV20-1	-	TRBJ2-2	-	16	CSARWSEAPNTGELFF	TGCAGTGCTAGATGGTCGGAGGCCCCGAACACCGGGGAGCTGTTTTTT
TRBV5-5	-	TRBJ2-1	-	14	CASSLGWGVNEQFF	TGTGCCAGCAGCTTGGGTTGGGGGGTGAATGAGCAGTTCTTC
TRBV20-1	-	TRBJ1-2	-	12	CSARITNYGYTF	TGCAGTGCTCGGATTACTAACTATGGCTACACCTTC
TRBV20-1	-	TRBJ2-5	-	14	CSAREATSFNEQYF	TGCAGTGCTAGAGAGGCCACTAGTTTCAATGAGCAGTACTTC
TRBV19	-	TRBJ2-1	-	15	CASSIDLVPGDEQFF	TGTGCCAGTAGTATAGATTTGGTCCCAGGGGATGAGCAGTTCTTC
TRBV6-1	TRBD2	TRBJ2-1	many	14	CASSDAGGGYEQFF	TGTGCCAGCAGTGACGCGGGAGGAGGGTATGAGCAGTTCTTC
TRBV28	-	TRBJ2-7	-	13	CASSTQIPYEQYF	TGTGCCAGCAGTACCCAAATACCCTACGAGCAGTACTTC
TRBV5-5	-	TRBJ2-3	-	16	CASSWGGLRGTDTQYF	TGTGCCAGCAGCTGGGGAGGCTTGAGGGGGACAGATACGCAGTATTTT
TRBV20-1	TRBD1	TRBJ2-2	-	14	CSASGTGYTGELFF	TGCAGTGCCTCCGGGACAGGGTACACCGGGGAGCTGTTTTTT
TRBV4-1	-	TRBJ2-7	-	15	CASSQDGDTYYEQYF	TGCGCCAGCAGCCAAGATGGGGACACCTACTACGAGCAGTACTTC
TRBV10-3	TRBD1	TRBJ1-2	few	13	CAIRQGEGYGYTF	TGTGCCATTAGACAGGGGGAAGGCTATGGCTACACCTTC
TRBV7-9	TRBD1	TRBJ1-5	few	15	CASSLDWTGDQPQHF	TGTGCCAGCAGCTTAGATTGGACAGGCGATCAGCCCCAGCATTTT
TRBV5-1	-	TRBJ2-1	-	12	CASSLASFEQFF	TGCGCCAGCAGCTTGGCGAGCTTTGAGCAGTTCTTC